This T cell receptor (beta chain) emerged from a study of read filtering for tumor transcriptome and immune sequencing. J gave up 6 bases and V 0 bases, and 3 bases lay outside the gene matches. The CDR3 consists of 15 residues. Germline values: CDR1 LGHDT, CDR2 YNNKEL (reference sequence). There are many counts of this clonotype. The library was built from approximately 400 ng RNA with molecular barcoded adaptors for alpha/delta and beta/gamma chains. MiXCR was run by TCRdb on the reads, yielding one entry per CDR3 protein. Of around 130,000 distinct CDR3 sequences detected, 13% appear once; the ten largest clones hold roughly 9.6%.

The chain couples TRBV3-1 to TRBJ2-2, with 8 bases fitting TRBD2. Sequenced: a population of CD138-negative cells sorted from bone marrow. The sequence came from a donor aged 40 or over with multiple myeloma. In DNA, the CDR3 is TGTGCCAGCAGCCAAGATAGCGGGGCCCCCGGGGAGCTGTTTTTT. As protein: CASSQDSGAPGELFF.